The rows below give T cell receptor beta chains drawn from one sample of a study of tumor-infiltrating lymphocytes in primary liver carcinoma. TCRdb reprocessed the multiplex PCR reads via MiXCR and lists one record per CDR3 protein. The sample records about 120,000 distinct CDR3 sequences, under 70% being singletons. Sequenced input: tumor-adjacent normal liver tissue. The source of these receptors is a woman aged 55 to 70 with primary liver carcinoma and hepatitis B virus infection. The conserved cysteine and the conserved F or W are not part of the CDR3 here. The D gene is left open where the match is weak.

d_call v_call cdr3_aa
NA TRBV4-2 ANSPRLDPAGELF
NA TRBV11-2 ASSSWLGLGDTQY
NA TRBV12-3/TRBV12-4 TNSSQGDEQY
TRBD2 TRBV7-9 ASSLALDSGSQETQY
NA TRBV12-3/TRBV12-4 ASSPVDRTYEQY
NA TRBV11-2 ARSLAGSINERF
NA TRBV11-1 ASSLRQPAGESH
NA TRBV7-9 ASILAGTLTIRQY
NA TRBV11-2 ANSSGVRELF
TRBD1 TRBV11-2 ASIRTGGNTKY
NA TRBV5-1 ASSATANYGYT